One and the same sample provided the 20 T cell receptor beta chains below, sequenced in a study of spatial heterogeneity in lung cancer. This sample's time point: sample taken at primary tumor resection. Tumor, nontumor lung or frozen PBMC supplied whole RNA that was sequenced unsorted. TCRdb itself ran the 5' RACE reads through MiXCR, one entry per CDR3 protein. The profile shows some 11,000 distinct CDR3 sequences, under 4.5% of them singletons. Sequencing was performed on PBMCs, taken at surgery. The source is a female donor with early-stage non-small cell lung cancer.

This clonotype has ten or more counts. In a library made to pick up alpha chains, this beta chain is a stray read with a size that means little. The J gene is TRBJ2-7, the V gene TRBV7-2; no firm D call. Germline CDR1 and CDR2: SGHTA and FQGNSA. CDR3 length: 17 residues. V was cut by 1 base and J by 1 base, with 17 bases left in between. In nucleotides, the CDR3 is TGTGCCAGCAGCTTAGTATCCGGCAGGCGAACTTCCTACGAGCAGTACTTC. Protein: CASSLVSGRRTSYEQYF.

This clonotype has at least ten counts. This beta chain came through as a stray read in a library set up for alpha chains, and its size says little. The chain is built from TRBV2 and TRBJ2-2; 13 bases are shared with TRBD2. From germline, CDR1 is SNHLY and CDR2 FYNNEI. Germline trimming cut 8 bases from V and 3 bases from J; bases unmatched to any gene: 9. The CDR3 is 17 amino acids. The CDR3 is CASSGLAGVSHTGELFF. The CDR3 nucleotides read TGTGCCAGCTCAGGACTAGCGGGGGTGTCACACACCGGGGAGCTGTTTTTT.

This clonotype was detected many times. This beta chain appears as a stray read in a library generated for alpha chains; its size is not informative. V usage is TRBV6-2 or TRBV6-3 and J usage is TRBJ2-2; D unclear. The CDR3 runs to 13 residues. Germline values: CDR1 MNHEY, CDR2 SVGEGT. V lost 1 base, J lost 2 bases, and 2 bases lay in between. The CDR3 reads CASSYYNTGELFF. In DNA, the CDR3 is TGTGCCAGCAGTTACTATAACACCGGGGAGCTGTTTTTT.

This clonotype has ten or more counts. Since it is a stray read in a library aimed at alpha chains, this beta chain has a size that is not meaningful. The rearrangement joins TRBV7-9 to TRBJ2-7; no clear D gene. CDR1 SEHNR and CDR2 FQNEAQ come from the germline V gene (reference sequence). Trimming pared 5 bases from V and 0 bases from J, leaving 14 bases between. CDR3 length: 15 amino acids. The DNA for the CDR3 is TGTGCCAGCAGCCCCCCCCGAACAGCCTCCTACGAGCAGTACTTC. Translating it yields CASSPPRTASYEQYF.

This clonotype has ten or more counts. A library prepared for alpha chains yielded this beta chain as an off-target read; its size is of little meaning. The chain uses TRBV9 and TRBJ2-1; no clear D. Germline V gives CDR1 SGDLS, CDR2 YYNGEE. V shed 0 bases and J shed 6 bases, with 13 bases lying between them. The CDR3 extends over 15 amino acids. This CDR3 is CASSVGADVGNEQFF. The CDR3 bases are TGTGCCAGCAGCGTAGGGGCAGATGTCGGCAATGAGCAGTTCTTC.

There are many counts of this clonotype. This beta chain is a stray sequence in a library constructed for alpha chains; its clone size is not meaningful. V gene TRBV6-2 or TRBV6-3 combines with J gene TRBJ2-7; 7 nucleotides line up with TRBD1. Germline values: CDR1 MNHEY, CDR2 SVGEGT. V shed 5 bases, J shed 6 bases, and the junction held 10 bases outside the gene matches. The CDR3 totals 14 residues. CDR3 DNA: TGTGCCAGCAGTCTCCGACAGGGACCGGGCGAGCAGTACTTC. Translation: CASSLRQGPGEQYF.

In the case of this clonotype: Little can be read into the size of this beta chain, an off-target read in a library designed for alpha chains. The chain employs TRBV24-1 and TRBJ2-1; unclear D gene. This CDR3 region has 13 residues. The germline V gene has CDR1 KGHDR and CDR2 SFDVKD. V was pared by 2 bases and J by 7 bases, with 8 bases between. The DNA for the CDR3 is TGTGCCACCAGTGATTCTTGGGTAAATGAGCAGTTCTTC. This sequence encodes CATSDSWVNEQFF.

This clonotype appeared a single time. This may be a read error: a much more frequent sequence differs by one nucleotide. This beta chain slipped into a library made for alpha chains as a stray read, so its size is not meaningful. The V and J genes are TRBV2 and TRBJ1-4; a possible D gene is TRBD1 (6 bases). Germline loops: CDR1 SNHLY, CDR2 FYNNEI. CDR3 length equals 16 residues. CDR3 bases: TGTGCCAGCAGACCCGGACAGCCTGCAACTAATGAAAAACAGTTTTTT. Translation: CASRPGQPATNEKQFF.

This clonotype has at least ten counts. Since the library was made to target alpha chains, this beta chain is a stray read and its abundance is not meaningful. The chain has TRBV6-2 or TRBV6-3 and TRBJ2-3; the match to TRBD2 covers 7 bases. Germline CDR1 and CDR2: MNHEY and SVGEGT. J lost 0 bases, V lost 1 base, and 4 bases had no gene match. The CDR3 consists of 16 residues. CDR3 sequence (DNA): TGTGCCAGCAGTTACTTCGGGAGGACTAGCACAGATACGCAGTATTTT. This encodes CASSYFGRTSTDTQYF.

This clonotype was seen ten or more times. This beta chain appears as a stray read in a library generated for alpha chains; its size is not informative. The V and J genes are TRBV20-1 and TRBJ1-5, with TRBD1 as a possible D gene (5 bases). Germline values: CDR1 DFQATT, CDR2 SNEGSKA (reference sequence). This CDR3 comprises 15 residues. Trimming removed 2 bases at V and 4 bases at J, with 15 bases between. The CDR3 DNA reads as TGCAGTGCTAGAATAGGGGAATTTGCAAATCAGCCCCAGCATTTT. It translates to CSARIGEFANQPQHF.

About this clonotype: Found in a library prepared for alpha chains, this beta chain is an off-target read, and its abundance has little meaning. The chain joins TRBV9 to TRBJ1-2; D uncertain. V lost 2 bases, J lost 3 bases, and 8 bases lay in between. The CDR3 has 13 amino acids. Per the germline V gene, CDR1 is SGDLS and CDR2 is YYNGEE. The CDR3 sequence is CASSVGGDYGYTF. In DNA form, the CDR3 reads TGTGCCAGCAGCGTGGGTGGAGACTATGGCTACACCTTC.

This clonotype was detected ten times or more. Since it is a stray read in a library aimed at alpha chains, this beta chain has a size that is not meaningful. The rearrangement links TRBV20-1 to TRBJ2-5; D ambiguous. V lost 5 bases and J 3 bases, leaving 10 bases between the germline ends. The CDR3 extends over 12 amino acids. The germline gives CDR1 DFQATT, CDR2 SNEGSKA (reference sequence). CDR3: CSASLGKETQYF. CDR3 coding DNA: TGCAGTGCTTCGCTGGGTAAAGAGACCCAGTACTTC.

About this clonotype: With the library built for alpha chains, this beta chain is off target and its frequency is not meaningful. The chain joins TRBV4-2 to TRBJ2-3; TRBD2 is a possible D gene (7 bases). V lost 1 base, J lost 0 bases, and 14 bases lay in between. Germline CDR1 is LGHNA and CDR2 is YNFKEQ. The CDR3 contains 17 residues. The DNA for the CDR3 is TGTGCCAGCAGCCAAGCGAGATGGGGGGGCAGCACAGATACGCAGTATTTT. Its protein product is CASSQARWGGSTDTQYF.

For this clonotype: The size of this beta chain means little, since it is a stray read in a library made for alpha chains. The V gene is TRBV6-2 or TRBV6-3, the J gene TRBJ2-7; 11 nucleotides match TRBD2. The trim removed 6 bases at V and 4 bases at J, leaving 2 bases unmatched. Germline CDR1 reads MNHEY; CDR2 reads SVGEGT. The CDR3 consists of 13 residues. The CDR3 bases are TGTGCCAGCAGGAGGACTAGCGGGTACGAGCAGTACTTC. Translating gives CASRRTSGYEQYF.

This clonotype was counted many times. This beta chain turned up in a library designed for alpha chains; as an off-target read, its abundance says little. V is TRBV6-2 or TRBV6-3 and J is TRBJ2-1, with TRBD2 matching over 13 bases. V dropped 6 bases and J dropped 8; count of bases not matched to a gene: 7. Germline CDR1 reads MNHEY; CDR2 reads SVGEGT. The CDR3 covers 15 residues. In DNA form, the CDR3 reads TGTGCCAGCAGCCGACTAGCGGGAGGTGGCGATGAGCAGTTCTTC. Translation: CASSRLAGGGDEQFF.

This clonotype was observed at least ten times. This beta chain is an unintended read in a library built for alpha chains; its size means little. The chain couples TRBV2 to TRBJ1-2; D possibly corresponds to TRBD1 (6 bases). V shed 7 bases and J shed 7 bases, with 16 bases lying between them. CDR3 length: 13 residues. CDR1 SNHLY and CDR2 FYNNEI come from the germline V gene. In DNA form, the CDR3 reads TGTGCCAGCATCTCGGGGGGCGCAGGTGGCTACACCTTC. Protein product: CASISGGAGGYTF.

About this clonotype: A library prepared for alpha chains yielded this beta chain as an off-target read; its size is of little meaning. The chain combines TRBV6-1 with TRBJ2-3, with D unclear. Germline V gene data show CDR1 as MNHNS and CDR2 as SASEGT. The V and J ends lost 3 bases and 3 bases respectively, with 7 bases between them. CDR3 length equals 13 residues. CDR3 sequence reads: CASSDYWTDTQYF. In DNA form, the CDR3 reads TGTGCCAGCAGTGACTACTGGACAGATACGCAGTATTTT.

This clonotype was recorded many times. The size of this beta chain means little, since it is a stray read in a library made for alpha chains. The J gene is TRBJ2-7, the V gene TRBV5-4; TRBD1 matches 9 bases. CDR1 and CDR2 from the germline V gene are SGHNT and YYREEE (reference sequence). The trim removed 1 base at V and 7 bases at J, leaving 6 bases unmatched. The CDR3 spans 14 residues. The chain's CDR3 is CASSLTGGTGEQYF. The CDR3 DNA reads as TGTGCCAGCAGCTTGACAGGGGGCACTGGGGAGCAGTACTTC. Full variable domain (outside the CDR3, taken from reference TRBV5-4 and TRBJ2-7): ETGVTQSPTHLIKTRGQQVTLRCSSQSGHNTVSWYQQALGQGPQFIFQYYREEENGRGNFPPRFSGLQFPNYSSELNVNALELDDSALYLCASSLTGGTGEQYFGPGTRLTVT.

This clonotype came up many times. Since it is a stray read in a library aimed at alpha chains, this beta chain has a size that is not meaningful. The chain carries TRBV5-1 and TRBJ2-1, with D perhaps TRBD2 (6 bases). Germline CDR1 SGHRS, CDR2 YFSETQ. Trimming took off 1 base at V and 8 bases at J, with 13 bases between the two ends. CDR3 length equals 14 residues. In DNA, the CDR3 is TGCGCCAGCAGCTTGATGGAGGGATCGGATGAGCAGTTCTTC. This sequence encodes CASSLMEGSDEQFF.

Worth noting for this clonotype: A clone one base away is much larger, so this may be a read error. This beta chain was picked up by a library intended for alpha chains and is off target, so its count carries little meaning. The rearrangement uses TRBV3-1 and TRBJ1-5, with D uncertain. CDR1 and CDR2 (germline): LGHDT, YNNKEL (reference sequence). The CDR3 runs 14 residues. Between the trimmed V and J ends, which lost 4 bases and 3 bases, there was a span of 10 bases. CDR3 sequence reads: CASSLTDNNQPQHF. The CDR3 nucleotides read TGTGCCAGCAGCCTCACAGATAACAATCAGCCCCAGCATTTT.